This T cell receptor beta chain was recovered during a study of response to subunit inactivated influenza vaccine. TCRdb used MiXCR to reprocess the RT-PCR reads, holding one entry per CDR3 protein. In the table there are around 710,000 distinct CDR3 sequences, more than 11% of which are singletons. This CDR3 has 18 residues. Germline-derived CDR1 and CDR2 are SGHTA and FQGTGA. J lost 0 bases, V lost 2 bases, and 6 bases had no gene match. Concerning this clonotype itself: Its antigen is not known.

General observations from the study: There was a suggestion from the authors that each seasonal influenza vaccination recruits few new T cells.

The starting material was PBMCs from blood, obtained 14 to 15 days before vaccination. V usage is TRBV7-3 and J usage is TRBJ2-6; 8 nucleotides line up with TRBD2. This sequence was found in a man aged 45 to 65 who received an inactivated influenza vaccine. The CDR3: CASSLGVSGTSGANVLTF. CDR3 bases: TGTGCCAGCAGCTTAGGGGTTAGCGGGACCTCTGGGGCCAACGTCCTGACTTTC.